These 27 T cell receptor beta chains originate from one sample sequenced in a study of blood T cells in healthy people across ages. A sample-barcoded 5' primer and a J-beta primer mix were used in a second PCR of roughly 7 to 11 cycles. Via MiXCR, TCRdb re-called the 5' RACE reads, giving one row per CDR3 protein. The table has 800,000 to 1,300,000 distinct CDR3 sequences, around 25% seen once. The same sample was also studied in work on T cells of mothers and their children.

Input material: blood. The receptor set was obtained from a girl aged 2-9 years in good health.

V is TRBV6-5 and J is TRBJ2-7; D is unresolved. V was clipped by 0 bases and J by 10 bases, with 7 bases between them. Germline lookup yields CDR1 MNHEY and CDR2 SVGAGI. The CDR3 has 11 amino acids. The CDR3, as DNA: TGTGCCAGCAGTTACTCGAACAGACAGTACTTC. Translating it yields CASSYSNRQYF.

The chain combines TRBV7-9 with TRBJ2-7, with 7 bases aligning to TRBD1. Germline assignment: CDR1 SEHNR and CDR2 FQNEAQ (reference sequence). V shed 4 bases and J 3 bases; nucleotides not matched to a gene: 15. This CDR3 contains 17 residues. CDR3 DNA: TGTGCCAGCAGCTCTACCTCCCTGACAGGGAATAACTACGAGCAGTACTTC. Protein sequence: CASSSTSLTGNNYEQYF.

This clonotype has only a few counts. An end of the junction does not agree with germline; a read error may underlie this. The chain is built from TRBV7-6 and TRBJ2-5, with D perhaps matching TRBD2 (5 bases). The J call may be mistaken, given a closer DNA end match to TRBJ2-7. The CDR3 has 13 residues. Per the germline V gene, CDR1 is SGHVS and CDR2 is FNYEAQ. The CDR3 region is CASSLGGSSEQYF. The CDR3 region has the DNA TGTGCCAGCAGCTTAGGCGGGTCCTCCGAGCAGTACTTC.

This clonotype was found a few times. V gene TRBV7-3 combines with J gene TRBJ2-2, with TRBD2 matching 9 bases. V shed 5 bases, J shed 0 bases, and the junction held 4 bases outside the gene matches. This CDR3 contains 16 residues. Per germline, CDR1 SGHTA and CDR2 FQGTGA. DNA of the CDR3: TGTGCCAGCAGCCTGACTAGCGGCTCGAACACCGGGGAGCTGTTTTTT. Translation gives CASSLTSGSNTGELFF.

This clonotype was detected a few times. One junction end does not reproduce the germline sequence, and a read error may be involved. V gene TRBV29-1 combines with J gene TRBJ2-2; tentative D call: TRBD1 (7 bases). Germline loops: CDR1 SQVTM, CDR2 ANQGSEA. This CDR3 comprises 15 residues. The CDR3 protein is CSVKDDREVTGELFF. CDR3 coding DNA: TGCAGCGTTAAAGATGACAGGGAGGTAACCGGGGAGCTGTTTTTT.

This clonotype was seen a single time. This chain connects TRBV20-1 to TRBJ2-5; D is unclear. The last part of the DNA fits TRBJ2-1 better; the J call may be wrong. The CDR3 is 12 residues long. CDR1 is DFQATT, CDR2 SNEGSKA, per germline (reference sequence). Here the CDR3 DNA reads TGCAGTGCTAGGGCCTTTGACAATGAGCAGTTCTTC. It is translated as CSARAFDNEQFF.

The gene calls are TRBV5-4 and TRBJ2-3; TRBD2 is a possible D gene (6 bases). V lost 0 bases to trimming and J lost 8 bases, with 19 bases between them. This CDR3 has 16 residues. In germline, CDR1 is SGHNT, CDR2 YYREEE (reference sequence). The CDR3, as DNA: TGTGCCAGCAGCTTGGATCGCTACGCGGGAAGGGCTACGCAGTATTTT. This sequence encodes CASSLDRYAGRATQYF.

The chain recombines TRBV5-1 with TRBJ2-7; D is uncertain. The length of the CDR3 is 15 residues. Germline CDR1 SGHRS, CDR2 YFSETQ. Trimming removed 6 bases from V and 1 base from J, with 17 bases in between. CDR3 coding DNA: TGCGCCAGCAACTTTGGAGACGGCCCTTCCTACGAGCAGTACTTC. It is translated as CASNFGDGPSYEQYF.

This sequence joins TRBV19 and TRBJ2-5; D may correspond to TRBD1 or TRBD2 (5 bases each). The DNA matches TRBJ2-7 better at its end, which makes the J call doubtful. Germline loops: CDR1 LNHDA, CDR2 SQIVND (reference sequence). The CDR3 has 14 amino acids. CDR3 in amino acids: CATADGTQSYEQYF. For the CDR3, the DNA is TGTGCCACCGCCGACGGGACCCAATCCTACGAGCAGTACTTC.

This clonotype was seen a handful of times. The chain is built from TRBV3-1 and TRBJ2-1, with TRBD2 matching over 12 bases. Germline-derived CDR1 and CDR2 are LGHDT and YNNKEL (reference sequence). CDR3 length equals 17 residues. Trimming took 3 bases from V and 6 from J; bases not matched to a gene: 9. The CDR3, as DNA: TGTGCCAGCAGCCATCTGACTAGCGGGAGCGCGGGCAATGAGCAGTTCTTC. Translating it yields CASSHLTSGSAGNEQFF.

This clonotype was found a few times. CDR3 nucleotide sequence: TGTGCCAGCAGCTCCCGGGACGAAATGGGGGATACGCAGTATTTT. Protein product: CASSSRDEMGDTQYF. The chain carries TRBV7-6 and TRBJ2-3; possibly TRBD1 or TRBD2 for D (5 bases each). This CDR3 contains 15 residues. With 4 bases removed from V and 6 bases from J, the gap between germline ends came to 17 bases. Germline lookup yields CDR1 SGHVS and CDR2 FNYEAQ.

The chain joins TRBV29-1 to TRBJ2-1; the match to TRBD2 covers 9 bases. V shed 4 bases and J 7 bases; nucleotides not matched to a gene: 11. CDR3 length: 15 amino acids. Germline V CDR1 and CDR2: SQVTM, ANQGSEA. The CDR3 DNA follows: TGCAGCGTTGGAGGTGCGGGAGGGCCCAATAATGAGCAGTTCTTC. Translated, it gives CSVGGAGGPNNEQFF.

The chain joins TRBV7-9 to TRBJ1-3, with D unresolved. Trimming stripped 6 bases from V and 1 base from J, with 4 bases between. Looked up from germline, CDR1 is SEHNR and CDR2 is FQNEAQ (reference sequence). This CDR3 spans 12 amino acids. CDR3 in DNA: TGTGCCAGCAGGTATTCTGGAAACACCATATATTTT. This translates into CASRYSGNTIYF.

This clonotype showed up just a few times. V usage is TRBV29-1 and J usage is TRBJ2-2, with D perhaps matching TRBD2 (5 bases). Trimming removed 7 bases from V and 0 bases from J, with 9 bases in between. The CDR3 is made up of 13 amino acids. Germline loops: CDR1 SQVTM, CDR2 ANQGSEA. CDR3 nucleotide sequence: TGCAGCGGAGGGCTAACGAACACCGGGGAGCTGTTTTTT. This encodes CSGGLTNTGELFF.

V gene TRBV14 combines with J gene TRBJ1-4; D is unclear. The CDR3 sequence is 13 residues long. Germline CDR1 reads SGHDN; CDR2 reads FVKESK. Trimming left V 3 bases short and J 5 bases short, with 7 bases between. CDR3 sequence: CASSQDLNEKLFF. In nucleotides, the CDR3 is TGTGCCAGCAGCCAGGACCTAAATGAAAAACTGTTTTTT.

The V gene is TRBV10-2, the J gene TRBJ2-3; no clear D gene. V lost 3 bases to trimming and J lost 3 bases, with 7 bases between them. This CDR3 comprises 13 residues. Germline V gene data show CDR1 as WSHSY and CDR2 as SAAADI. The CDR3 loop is CASSDVSTDTQYF. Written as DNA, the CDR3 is TGCGCCAGCAGTGACGTCAGTACAGATACGCAGTATTTT.

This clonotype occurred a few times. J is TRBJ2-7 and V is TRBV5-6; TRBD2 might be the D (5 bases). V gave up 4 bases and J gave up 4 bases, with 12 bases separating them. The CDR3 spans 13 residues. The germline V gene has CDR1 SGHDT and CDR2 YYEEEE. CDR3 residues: CASSLQLVYEQYF. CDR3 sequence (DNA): TGTGCCAGCAGCCTCCAACTAGTATACGAGCAGTACTTC. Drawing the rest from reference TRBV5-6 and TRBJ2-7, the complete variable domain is DAGVTQSPTHLIKTRGQQVTLRCSPKSGHDTVSWYQQALGQGPQFIFQYYEEEERQRGNFPDRFSGHQFPNYSSELNVNALLLGDSALYLCASSLQLVYEQYFGPGTRLTVT.

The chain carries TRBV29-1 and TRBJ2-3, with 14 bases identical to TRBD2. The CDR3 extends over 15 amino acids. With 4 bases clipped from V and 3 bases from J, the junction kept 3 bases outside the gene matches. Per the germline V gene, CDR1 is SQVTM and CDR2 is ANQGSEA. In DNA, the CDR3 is TGCAGCGTTGCAGGGACTAGCGGGGGTACAGATACGCAGTATTTT. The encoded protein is CSVAGTSGGTDTQYF.

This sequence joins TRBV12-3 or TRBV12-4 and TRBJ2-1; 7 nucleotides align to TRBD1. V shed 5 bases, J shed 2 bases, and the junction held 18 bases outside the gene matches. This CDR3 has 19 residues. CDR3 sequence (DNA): TGTGCCAGCAGTACGCCAAACTTTAGGGGGCGTCTACCCTACAATGAGCAGTTCTTC. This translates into CASSTPNFRGRLPYNEQFF.

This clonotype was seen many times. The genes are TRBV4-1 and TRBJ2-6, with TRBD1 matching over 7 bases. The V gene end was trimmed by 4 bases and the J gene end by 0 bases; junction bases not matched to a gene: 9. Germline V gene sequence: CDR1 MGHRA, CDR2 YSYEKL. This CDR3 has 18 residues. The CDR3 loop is CASSPWTGVPSGANVLTF. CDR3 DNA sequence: TGCGCCAGCAGCCCCTGGACAGGAGTCCCCTCTGGGGCCAACGTCCTGACTTTC.

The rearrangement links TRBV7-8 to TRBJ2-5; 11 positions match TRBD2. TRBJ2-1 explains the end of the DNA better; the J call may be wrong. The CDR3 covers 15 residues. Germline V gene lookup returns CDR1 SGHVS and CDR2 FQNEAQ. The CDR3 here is CASSLVAGGPDEQFF. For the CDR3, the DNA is TGTGCCAGCAGCTTGGTAGCGGGAGGGCCCGATGAGCAGTTCTTC.

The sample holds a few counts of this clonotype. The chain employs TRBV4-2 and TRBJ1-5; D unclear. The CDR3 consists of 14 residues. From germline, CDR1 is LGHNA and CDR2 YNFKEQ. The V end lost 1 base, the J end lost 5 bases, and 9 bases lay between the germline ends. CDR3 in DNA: TGTGCCAGCAGCCAAGGGGAAAGGGATCAGCCCCAGCATTTT. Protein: CASSQGERDQPQHF.

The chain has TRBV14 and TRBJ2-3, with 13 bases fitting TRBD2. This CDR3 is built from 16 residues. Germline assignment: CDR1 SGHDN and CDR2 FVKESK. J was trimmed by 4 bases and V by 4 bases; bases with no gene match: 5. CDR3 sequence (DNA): TGTGCCAGCAGCCTCGGGACTAGCGGGAAGGCAGATACGCAGTATTTT. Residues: CASSLGTSGKADTQYF.

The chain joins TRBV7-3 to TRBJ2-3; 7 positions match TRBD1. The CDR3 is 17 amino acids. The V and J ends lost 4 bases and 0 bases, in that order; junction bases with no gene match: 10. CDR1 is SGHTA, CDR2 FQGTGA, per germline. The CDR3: CASSSGTDPRSTDTQYF. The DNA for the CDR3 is TGTGCCAGCAGCTCTGGGACAGACCCCAGAAGCACAGATACGCAGTATTTT.

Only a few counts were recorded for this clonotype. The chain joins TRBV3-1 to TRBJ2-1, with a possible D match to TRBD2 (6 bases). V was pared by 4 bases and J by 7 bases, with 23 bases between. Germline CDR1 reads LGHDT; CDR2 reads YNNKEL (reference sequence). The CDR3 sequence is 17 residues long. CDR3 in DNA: TGTGCCAGCAGCCCGTTCCCCGGGACTCTTCAGCCAAATGAGCAGTTCTTC. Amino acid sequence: CASSPFPGTLQPNEQFF.

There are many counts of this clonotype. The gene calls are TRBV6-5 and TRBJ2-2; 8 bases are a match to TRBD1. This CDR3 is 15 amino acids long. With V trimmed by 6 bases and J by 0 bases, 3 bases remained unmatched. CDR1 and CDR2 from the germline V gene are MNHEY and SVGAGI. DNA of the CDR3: TGTGCCAGCAGCCGACAGGGGCCGAACACCGGGGAGCTGTTTTTT. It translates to CASSRQGPNTGELFF.

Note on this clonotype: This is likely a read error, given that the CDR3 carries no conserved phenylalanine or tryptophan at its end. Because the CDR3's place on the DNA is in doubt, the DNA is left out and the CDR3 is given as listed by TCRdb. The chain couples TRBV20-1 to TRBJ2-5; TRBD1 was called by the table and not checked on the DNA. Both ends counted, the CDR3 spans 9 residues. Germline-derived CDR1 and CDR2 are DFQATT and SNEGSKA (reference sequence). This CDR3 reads CSARGQPDL.